This TCR beta chain stems from a study of blood T cell repertoires in COVID-19. Study information: PBMCs, B-cell-depleted T cells, or T cells were the source of the cDNA or gDNA that made up the material.

The CDR3 is made up of 14 amino acids. Trimming stripped 5 bases from V and 9 bases from J, with 14 bases between. Germline assignment: CDR1 SGHTA and CDR2 FQGTGA. Seattle researchers signed up patients amid active infection and tracked them longitudinally. Original processing notes: Nucleated cell number was recorded as an estimate derived from reference gene primer amplification. This table comes from immunoSEQ multiplex PCR, and its TCRdb copy is limited to in-frame clones, with some not included. That table gives V, J and clone size, and the DNA gave D and trimming. Among about 130,000 clones listed, about 89% were seen once.

J is TRBJ1-6 and V is TRBV7-3; D may be TRBD1 (5 bases). This TCR was sampled from a woman between 65 and 79 years old with COVID-19, enrolled during active disease. Source material: peripheral blood. The CDR3 coding sequence is TGTGCCAGCAGCAAGGGGACTACGGGTTCACCCCTCCACTTT. Protein: CASSKGTTGSPLHF.